This T cell receptor beta chain was documented in a study of control samples from healthy donors and cancer patients. There are 11 residues in the CDR3. V gave up 7 bases and J gave up 8 bases, with 8 bases separating them. Profiled with immunoSEQ multiplex PCR; TCRdb holds only in-frame clones, not every one. The sample gives approximately 81,000 clones, over 90% of which show up once; 4.8% is in the top ten. The chain uses TRBV12-3 or TRBV12-4 and TRBJ1-4; D is uncertain. The source is a young woman in good health. Sample: blood. CDR3 in DNA: TGTGCCAGCAAGGAGGGCGAAAAACTGTTTTTT. Translated: CASKEGEKLFF.